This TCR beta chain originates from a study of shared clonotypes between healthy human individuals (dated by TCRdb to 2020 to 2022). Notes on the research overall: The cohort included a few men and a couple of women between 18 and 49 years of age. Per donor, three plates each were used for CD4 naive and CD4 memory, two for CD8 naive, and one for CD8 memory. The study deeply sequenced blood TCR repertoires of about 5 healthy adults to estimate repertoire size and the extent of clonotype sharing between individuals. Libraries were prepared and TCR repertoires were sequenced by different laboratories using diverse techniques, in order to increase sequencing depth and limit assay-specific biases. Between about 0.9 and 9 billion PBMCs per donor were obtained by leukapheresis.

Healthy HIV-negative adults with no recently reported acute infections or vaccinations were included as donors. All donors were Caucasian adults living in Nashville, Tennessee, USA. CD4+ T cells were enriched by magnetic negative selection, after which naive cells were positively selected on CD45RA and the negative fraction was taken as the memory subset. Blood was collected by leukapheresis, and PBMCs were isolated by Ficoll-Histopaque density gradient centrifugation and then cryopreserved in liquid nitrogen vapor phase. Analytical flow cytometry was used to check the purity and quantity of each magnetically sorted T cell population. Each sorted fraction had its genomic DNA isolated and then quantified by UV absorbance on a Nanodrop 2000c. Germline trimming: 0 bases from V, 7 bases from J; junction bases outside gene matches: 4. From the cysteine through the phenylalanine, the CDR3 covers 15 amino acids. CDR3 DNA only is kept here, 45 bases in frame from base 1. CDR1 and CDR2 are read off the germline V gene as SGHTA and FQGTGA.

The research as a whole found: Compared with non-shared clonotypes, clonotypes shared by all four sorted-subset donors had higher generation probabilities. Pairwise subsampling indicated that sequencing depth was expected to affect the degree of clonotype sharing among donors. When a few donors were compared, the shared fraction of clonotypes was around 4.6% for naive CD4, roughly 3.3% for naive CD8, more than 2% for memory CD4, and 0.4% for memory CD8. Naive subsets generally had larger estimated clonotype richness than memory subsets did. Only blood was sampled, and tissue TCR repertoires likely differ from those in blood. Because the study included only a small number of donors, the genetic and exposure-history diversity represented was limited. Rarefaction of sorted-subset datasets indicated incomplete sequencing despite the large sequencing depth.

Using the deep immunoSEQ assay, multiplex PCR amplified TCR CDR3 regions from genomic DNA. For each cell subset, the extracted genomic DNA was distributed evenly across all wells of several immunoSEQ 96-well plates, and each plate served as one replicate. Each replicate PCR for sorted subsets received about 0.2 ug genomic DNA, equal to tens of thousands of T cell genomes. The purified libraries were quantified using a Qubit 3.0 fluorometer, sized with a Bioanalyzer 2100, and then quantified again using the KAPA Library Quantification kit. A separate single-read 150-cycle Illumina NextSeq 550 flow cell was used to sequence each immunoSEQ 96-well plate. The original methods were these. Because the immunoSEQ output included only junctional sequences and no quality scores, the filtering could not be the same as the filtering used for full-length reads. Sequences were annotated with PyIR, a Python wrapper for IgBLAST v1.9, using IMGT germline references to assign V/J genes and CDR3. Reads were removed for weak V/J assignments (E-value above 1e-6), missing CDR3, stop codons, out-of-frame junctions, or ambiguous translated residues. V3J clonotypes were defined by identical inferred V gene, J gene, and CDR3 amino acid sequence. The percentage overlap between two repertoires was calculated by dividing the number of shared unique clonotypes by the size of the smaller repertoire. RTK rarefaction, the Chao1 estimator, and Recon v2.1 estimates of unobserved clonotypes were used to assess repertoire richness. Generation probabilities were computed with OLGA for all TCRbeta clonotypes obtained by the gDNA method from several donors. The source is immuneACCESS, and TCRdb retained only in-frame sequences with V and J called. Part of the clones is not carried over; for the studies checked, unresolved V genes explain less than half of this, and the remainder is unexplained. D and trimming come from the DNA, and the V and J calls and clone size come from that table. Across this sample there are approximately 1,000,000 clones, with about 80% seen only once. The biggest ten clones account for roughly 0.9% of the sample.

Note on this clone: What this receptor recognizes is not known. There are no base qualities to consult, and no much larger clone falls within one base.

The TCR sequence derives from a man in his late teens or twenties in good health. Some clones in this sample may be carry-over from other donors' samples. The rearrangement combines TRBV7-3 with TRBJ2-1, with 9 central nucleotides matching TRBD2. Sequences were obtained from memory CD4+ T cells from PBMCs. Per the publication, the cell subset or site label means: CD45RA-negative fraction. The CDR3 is CASSLTAGGPNEQFF. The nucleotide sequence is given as TGTGCCAGCAGCTTAACAGCGGGAGGCCCAAATGAGCAGTTCTTC.